One sample yielded the 18 T cell receptor beta chains listed below, sequenced in a study of OX40 agonist ivuxolimab in advanced cancers. Measured with immunoSEQ multiplex PCR; TCRdb has only the in-frame clones, and not every one. The sample consists of around 74,000 clones, more than 80% of them appearing once. The sample consisted of CD4+ or CD8+ T cells sorted from blood, taken in a trial of the OX40 agonist ivuxolimab. The receptors were sampled from an adult with an advanced solid tumor such as melanoma, head and neck, liver or kidney cancer.

On this clone itself: At one of its ends the junction is not consistent with the germline gene, which may arise from a read error. V gene TRBV7-7 combines with J gene TRBJ2-5; 8 bases align to TRBD2. CDR1 is SSHAT, CDR2 FNYEAQ, per germline (reference sequence). CDR3 size: 14 residues. CDR3 loop: CASSSGGSAETQYF. The CDR3 DNA reads as TGTGCTAGCAGCTCGGGAGGGAGCGCGGAGACCCAGTACTTC.

The rearrangement joins TRBV14 to TRBJ2-2, with a weak D call TRBD2 (5 bases). Germline-derived CDR1 and CDR2 are SGHDN and FVKESK. Trimming took off 0 bases at V and 6 bases at J, with 8 bases between the two ends. The CDR3 totals 14 residues. DNA of the CDR3: TGTGCCAGCAGCCAAGATCTGAGGGCCGGGGAGCTGTTTTTT. Its translation: CASSQDLRAGELFF.

The chain links TRBV7-2 to TRBJ2-1; D remains ambiguous. V gave up 2 bases and J gave up 2 bases, with 10 bases separating them. This CDR3 is 15 amino acids long. CDR1 is SGHTA, CDR2 FQGNSA, per germline. The CDR3 reads CASSLLGIPYNEQFF. DNA of the CDR3: TGTGCCAGCAGCTTATTGGGGATCCCCTACAATGAGCAGTTCTTC.

This clone was found once. The J gene is TRBJ2-1, the V gene TRBV5-1, with D perhaps given as TRBD1 or TRBD2 (5 bases each). Trimming cost V 4 bases and J 0 bases, with 17 bases left between them. Per the germline V gene, CDR1 is SGHRS and CDR2 is YFSETQ. The CDR3 sequence is 17 residues long. The CDR3 nucleotides are TGCGCCAGCAGCGTAAGTACGGGACCCAGCTCCTACAATGAGCAGTTCTTC. Translating gives CASSVSTGPSSYNEQFF.

The chain links TRBV6-1 to TRBJ1-5, with D tentatively TRBD1 (5 bases). Trimming took off 1 base at V and 6 bases at J, with 13 bases between the two ends. Germline-derived CDR1 and CDR2 are MNHNS and SASEGT. The CDR3 contains 15 residues. CDR3 protein: CASSEVAGSTQPQHF. The CDR3 nucleotides read TGTGCCAGCAGTGAAGTGGCAGGGTCGACTCAGCCCCAGCATTTT.

This chain links TRBV28 with TRBJ1-5; tentatively, D is TRBD1 (5 bases). The CDR3 runs to 15 residues. V was shortened by 4 bases and J by 4 bases, with 14 bases between the two germline ends. The germline CDR1 and CDR2 sequences are MDHEN and SYDVKM. The chain's CDR3 is CASSSGTGGNQPQHF. The CDR3 nucleotides read TGTGCCAGCAGTTCCGGGACTGGGGGGAATCAGCCCCAGCATTTT.

The genes are TRBV5-4 and TRBJ2-3, with D tentatively TRBD1 (6 bases). CDR1 and CDR2 (germline): SGHNT, YYREEE (reference sequence). The CDR3 is made up of 13 amino acids. V lost 4 bases to trimming and J lost 0 bases, with 6 bases between them. The CDR3 DNA follows: TGTGCCAGCAGCGGACAGAGCACAGATACGCAGTATTTT. It encodes CASSGQSTDTQYF.

This clone was observed once. The chain joins TRBV5-1 to TRBJ2-7; a possible D gene is TRBD1 (8 bases). Per the germline V gene, CDR1 is SGHRS and CDR2 is YFSETQ. Deletions cut 2 bases from V and 3 bases from J, with 12 bases between. The CDR3 totals 14 residues. The CDR3 DNA reads as TGCGCCAGCAGCTTACAGGGGGAGGGCTACGAGCAGTACTTC. Its protein is CASSLQGEGYEQYF.

The rearrangement uses TRBV11-1 and TRBJ2-7, with 7 bases that match TRBD1. V dropped 5 bases and J dropped 3; count of bases not matched to a gene: 7. Per the germline V gene, CDR1 is SGHAT and CDR2 is FQDESV (reference sequence). The CDR3 extends over 14 amino acids. The CDR3 DNA reads TGTGCCAGCAGCCAGGGACAGACCTTCTACGAGCAGTACTTC. Its translation is CASSQGQTFYEQYF.

This clone has a single count. V gene TRBV7-2 combines with J gene TRBJ1-1, with TRBD1 identical over 9 bases. Trimming removed 2 bases from V and 6 bases from J; junction bases left unmatched: 7. This CDR3 region has 15 residues. CDR1 is SGHTA, CDR2 FQGNSA, per germline. The CDR3 is CASSLYTGGLPEAFF. The CDR3 nucleotides read TGTGCCAGCAGCTTATATACAGGGGGCTTGCCTGAAGCTTTCTTT.

V gene TRBV7-9 combines with J gene TRBJ1-1; the match to TRBD1 covers 8 bases. Germline CDR1 SEHNR, CDR2 FQNEAQ (reference sequence). V was pared by 5 bases and J by 5 bases, with 7 bases of the junction left unmatched. The CDR3 totals 14 residues. CDR3 sequence: CASSLRGQETEAFF. The CDR3 DNA reads TGTGCCAGCAGCCTCAGGGGGCAAGAGACTGAAGCTTTCTTT.

V gene TRBV28 combines with J gene TRBJ2-5, with D possibly TRBD1 on 7 matching bases. The J call may be in error: the DNA end matches TRBJ2-7 better. The CDR3 spans 16 residues. From germline, CDR1 is MDHEN and CDR2 SYDVKM. Here the CDR3 reads CASRYPTGRPDYEQYF. In DNA, the CDR3 is TGTGCCAGCAGATATCCGACAGGGAGGCCTGACTACGAGCAGTACTTC.

The V call is TRBV2, the J call TRBJ2-7; D not certain. Per the germline V gene, CDR1 is SNHLY and CDR2 is FYNNEI. CDR3 length: 12 amino acids. Trimming removed 3 bases from V and 5 bases from J, with 8 bases in between. The CDR3 DNA sequence: TGTGCCAGCAGTGACAGGTCTAACGAGCAGTACTTC. This gives the protein CASSDRSNEQYF.

The chain carries TRBV30 and TRBJ1-1; TRBD1 matches at 8 bases. CDR1 is GTSNPN and CDR2 is SVGIG in the germline V gene (reference sequence). CDR3 length: 15 amino acids. The V gene end was trimmed by 1 base and the J gene end by 4 bases; junction bases not matched to a gene: 8. CDR3 loop: CAWSGTGLPATEAFF. CDR3 nucleotide sequence: TGTGCCTGGAGTGGGACAGGGCTACCGGCCACTGAAGCTTTCTTT.

The chain combines TRBV18 with TRBJ1-1, with TRBD1 identical over 7 bases. V gave up 2 bases and J gave up 6 bases; unmatched junction bases: 9. In germline, CDR1 is KGHSH, CDR2 LQKENI. The CDR3 covers 15 residues. The CDR3 region has the DNA TGTGCCAGCTCACCAGTGACAGGGTTCCCGGCTGAAGCTTTCTTT. Its protein product is CASSPVTGFPAEAFF.

The rearrangement links TRBV2 to TRBJ2-7, with TRBD2 matching over 8 bases. The J segment lost 3 bases and the V segment lost 9 bases, leaving 7 bases of the junction unmatched. Germline assignment: CDR1 SNHLY and CDR2 FYNNEI. The CDR3 consists of 13 residues. This chain's CDR3 is CARGSREGYEQYF. The CDR3 DNA sequence: TGTGCCAGGGGGTCTCGGGAGGGCTACGAGCAGTACTTC.

V gene TRBV28 combines with J gene TRBJ1-2, with 12 positions matching TRBD1. CDR1 is MDHEN and CDR2 is SYDVKM in the germline V gene. The CDR3 is 15 residues long. Trimming at V came to 8 bases and at J to 6 bases, leaving 10 bases not matched to a gene. CDR3 loop: CASQAGTGGYHGYTF. CDR3 DNA: TGTGCCAGCCAGGCCGGGACAGGGGGCTACCATGGCTACACCTTC.

The chain combines TRBV9 with TRBJ2-3; no reliable D call. Trimming cost V 5 bases and J 2 bases, with 6 bases left between them. Germline-derived CDR1 and CDR2 are SGDLS and YYNGEE. This CDR3 spans 12 amino acids. Here the CDR3 DNA reads TGTGCCAGCAGTGGAAACACAGATACGCAGTATTTT. Translated, it gives CASSGNTDTQYF.